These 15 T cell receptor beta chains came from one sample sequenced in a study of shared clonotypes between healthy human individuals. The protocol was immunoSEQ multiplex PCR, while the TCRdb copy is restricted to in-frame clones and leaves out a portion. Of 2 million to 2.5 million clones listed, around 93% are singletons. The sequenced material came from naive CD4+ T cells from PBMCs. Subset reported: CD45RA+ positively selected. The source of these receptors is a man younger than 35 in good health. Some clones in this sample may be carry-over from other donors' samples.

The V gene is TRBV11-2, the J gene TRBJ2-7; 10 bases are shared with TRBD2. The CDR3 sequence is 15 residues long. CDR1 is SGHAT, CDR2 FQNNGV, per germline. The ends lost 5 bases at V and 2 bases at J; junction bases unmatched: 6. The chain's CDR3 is CASSEGLAITYEQYF. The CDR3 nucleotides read TGTGCCAGCAGCGAGGGACTAGCGATCACCTACGAGCAGTACTTC.

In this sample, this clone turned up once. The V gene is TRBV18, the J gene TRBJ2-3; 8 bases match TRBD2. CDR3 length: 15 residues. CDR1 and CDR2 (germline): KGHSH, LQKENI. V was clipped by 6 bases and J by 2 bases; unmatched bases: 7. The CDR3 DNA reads TGTGCCAGCTCCCGAGTAGCGGGAAACACAGATACGCAGTATTTT. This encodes CASSRVAGNTDTQYF.

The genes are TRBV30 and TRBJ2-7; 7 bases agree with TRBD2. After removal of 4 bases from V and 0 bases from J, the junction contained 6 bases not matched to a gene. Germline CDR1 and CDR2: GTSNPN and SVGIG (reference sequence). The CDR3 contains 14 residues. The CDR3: CAWKAGLSSYEQYF. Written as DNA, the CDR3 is TGTGCCTGGAAAGCGGGACTCAGCTCCTACGAGCAGTACTTC.

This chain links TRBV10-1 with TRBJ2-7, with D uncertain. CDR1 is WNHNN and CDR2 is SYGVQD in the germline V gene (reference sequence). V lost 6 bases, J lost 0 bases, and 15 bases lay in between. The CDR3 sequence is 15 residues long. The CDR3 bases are TGCGCCAGCAGAAGTACGGATAATAGCTCCTACGAGCAGTACTTC. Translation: CASRSTDNSSYEQYF.

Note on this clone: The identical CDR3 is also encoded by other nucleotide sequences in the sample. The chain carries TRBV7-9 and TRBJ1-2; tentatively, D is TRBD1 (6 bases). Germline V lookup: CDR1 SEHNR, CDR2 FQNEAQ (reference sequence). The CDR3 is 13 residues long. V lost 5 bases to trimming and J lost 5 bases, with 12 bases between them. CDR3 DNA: TGTGCCAGCAGCCCGGGGCAGGGGTATGGCTACACCTTC. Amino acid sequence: CASSPGQGYGYTF.

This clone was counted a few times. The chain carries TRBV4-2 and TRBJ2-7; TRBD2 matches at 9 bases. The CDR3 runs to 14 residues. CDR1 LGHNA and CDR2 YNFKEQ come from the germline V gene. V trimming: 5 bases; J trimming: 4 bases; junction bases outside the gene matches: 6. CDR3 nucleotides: TGTGCCAGCAGCTCCGGGACTAGCAGGTACGAGCAGTACTTC. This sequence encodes CASSSGTSRYEQYF.

Here the CDR3 DNA reads TGTGCCAGCAGCTTAATCGGATACAATCAGCCCCAGCATTTT. This translates into CASSLIGYNQPQHF. The chain joins TRBV7-2 to TRBJ1-5; D is uncertain. Trimming shortened V by 2 bases and J by 3 bases, and 8 bases separated the two germline ends. This CDR3 spans 14 amino acids. Germline V CDR1 and CDR2: SGHTA, FQGNSA.

The CDR3 DNA sequence: TGTGCCAGCAATCCGGGAGAAGCGTACAATGAGCAGTTCTTC. It is translated as CASNPGEAYNEQFF. The chain links TRBV6-1 to TRBJ2-1; TRBD2 is a possible D gene (6 bases). V was cut by 7 bases and J by 4 bases, with 14 bases left in between. The CDR3 contains 14 residues. Germline V gene sequence: CDR1 MNHNS, CDR2 SASEGT.

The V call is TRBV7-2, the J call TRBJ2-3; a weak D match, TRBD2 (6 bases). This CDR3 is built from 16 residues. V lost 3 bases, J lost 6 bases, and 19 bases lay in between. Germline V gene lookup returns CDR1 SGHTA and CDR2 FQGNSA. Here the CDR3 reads CASSFRASVNRDTQYF. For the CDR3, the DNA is TGTGCCAGCAGCTTTCGGGCTAGCGTAAATCGGGATACGCAGTATTTT.

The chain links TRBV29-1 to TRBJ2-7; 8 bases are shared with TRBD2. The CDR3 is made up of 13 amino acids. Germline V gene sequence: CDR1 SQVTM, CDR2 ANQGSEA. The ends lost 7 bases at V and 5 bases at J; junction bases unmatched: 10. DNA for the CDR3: TGCAGCGCCCGGGGGGGAGGAAGGAACGAGCAGTACTTC. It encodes CSARGGGRNEQYF.

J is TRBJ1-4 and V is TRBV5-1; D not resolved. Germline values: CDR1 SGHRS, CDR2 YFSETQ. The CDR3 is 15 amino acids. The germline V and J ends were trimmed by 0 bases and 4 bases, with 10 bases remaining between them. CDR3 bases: TGCGCCAGCAGCTTGGCCGGCGGCCGTAATGAAAAACTGTTTTTT. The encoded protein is CASSLAGGRNEKLFF.

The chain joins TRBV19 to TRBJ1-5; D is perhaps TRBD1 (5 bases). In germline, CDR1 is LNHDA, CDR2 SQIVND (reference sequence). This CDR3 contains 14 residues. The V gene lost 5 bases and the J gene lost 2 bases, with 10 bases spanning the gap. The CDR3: CASSGDVRNQPQHF. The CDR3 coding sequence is TGTGCCAGTAGTGGGGACGTACGCAATCAGCCCCAGCATTTT.

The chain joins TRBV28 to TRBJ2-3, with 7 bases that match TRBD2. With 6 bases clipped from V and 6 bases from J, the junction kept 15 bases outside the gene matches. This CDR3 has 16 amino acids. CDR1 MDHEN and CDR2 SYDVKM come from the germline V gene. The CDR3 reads CASRAPGLLPEDTQYF. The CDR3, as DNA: TGTGCCAGCAGGGCACCGGGACTACTACCGGAGGATACGCAGTATTTT.

DNA of the CDR3: TGTGCCAGCTCACCAACAGGGGCCACCACCTACAATGAGCAGTTCTTC. Its translation is CASSPTGATTYNEQFF. V is TRBV18 and J is TRBJ2-1, with 7 bases matching TRBD1. Looked up from germline, CDR1 is KGHSH and CDR2 is LQKENI. The CDR3 runs to 16 residues. The V segment lost 2 bases and the J segment 2 bases; nucleotides outside the gene matches: 6.

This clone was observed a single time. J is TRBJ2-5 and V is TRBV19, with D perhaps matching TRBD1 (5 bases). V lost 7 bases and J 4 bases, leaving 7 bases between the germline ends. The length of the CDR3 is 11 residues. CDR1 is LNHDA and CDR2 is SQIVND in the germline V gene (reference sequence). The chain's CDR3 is CASKRGETQYF. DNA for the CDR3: TGTGCCAGTAAAAGGGGAGAGACCCAGTACTTC.